The next 9 T cell receptor beta chains were all read from a single sample in a study of cytomegalovirus exposure and HLA in healthy donors. PCR employed 60 Vbeta and 13 Jbeta primers. Some clones are missing from TCRdb's copy, which holds only in-frame ones; the method was immunoSEQ multiplex PCR. Seen here are 150,000 to 190,000 clones, around 83% observed once, and the top ten hold 2% to 2.5%. The material sequenced was PBMCs. The receptors shown here come from a woman under 30 in good health and CMV-seronegative.

This clone has only one observation. The chain is built from TRBV5-1 and TRBJ2-5; TRBD2 is a possible D gene (5 bases). The CDR3 loop spans 14 amino acids. The V end was cut by 1 base, the J end by 2 bases, with 9 bases between. Germline V gene data show CDR1 as SGHRS and CDR2 as YFSETQ. DNA of the CDR3: TGCGCCAGCAGCTTGCGGACTTCACAAGAGACCCAGTACTTC. This sequence encodes CASSLRTSQETQYF.

The rearrangement joins TRBV9 to TRBJ2-7, with D maybe TRBD1 (5 bases). Trimming left V 0 bases short and J 3 bases short, with 10 bases between. Per the germline V gene, CDR1 is SGDLS and CDR2 is YYNGEE. The CDR3 covers 14 residues. The CDR3 reads CASSVGRAGYEQYF. The CDR3 bases are TGTGCCAGCAGCGTAGGCAGGGCCGGCTACGAGCAGTACTTC.

The chain couples TRBV4-1 to TRBJ2-7, with D possibly TRBD2 on 6 matching bases. Germline V gives CDR1 MGHRA, CDR2 YSYEKL. V dropped 4 bases and J dropped 7 bases, with 14 bases sitting between them. This CDR3 has 13 residues. CDR3 in DNA: TGCGCCAGCAGCCCTCTGGAGGGGAGGGAGCAGTACTTC. This codes for CASSPLEGREQYF.

The V and J genes are TRBV7-9 and TRBJ2-3; TRBD1 is a possible D gene (6 bases). The V end was cut by 5 bases, the J end by 2 bases, with 11 bases between. CDR3 length: 14 residues. The germline V gene encodes CDR1 SEHNR and CDR2 FQNEAQ (reference sequence). CDR3 bases: TGTGCCAGCAGCCCCCAGGGGACCACAGATACGCAGTATTTT. This gives the protein CASSPQGTTDTQYF. The full variable domain, its missing parts supplied by reference TRBV7-9 and TRBJ2-3, is DTGVSQNPRHKITKRGQNVTFRCDPISEHNRLYWYRQTLGQGPEFLTYFQNEAQLEKSRLLSDRFSAERPKGSFSTLEIQRTEQGDSAMYLCASSPQGTTDTQYFGPGTRLTVL.

The chain uses TRBV6-6 and TRBJ2-7; 8 bases agree with TRBD1. Germline CDR1 reads MNHNY; CDR2 reads SVGAGI (reference sequence). CDR3 size: 14 residues. Losses at the gene ends were 6 bases for V and 2 bases for J; bases not matched to a gene: 6. The chain's CDR3 is CASRKPGQAYEQYF. For the CDR3, the DNA is TGTGCCAGCAGAAAACCGGGACAGGCCTACGAGCAGTACTTC.

V gene TRBV19 combines with J gene TRBJ2-3, with 7 positions matching TRBD1. Germline V gene lookup returns CDR1 LNHDA and CDR2 SQIVND (reference sequence). V was pared by 6 bases and J by 9 bases, with 6 bases of the junction left unmatched. The CDR3 spans 12 residues. CDR3 amino acids: CASSRRDSTQYF. DNA of the CDR3: TGTGCCAGTAGCCGAAGGGACAGCACGCAGTATTTT.

The gene calls are TRBV19 and TRBJ2-5, with TRBD2 matching 7 bases. Germline V gene sequence: CDR1 LNHDA, CDR2 SQIVND (reference sequence). After removal of 8 bases from V and 2 bases from J, the junction contained 14 bases not matched to a gene. This CDR3 region has 16 residues. This CDR3 is CASGNRQTAGQETQYF. As DNA, the CDR3 is TGTGCCAGTGGAAACCGACAGACAGCGGGGCAAGAGACCCAGTACTTC.

This rearrangement joins TRBV30 to TRBJ1-2; TRBD1 matches 7 bases. Germline values: CDR1 GTSNPN, CDR2 SVGIG (reference sequence). The CDR3 length is 12 residues. V lost 4 bases, J lost 6 bases, and 5 bases stayed unmatched. CDR3: CAWIDRAHGYTF. The CDR3 region has the DNA TGTGCCTGGATCGACAGGGCGCATGGCTACACCTTC.

V is TRBV6-1 and J is TRBJ1-5, with D possibly matching TRBD1 (5 bases). V lost 11 bases and J lost 5, with 13 bases in between. The CDR3 loop spans 12 amino acids. Germline lookup yields CDR1 MNHNS and CDR2 SASEGT. The CDR3 bases are TGTGCCGGTGGTGGAGGGGATCAGCCCCAGCATTTT. Amino acids: CAGGGGDQPQHF.